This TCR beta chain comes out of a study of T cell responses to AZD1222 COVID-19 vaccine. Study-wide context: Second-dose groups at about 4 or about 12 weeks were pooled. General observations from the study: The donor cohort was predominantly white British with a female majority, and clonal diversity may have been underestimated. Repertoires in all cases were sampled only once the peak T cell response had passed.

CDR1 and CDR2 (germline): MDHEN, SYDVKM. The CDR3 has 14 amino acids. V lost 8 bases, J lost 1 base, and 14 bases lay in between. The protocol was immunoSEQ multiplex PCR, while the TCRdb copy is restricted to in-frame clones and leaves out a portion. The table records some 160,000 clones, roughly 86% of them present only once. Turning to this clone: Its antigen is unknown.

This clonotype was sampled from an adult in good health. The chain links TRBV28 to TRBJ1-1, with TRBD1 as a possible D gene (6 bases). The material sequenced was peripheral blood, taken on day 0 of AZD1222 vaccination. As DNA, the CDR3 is TGTGCCAGCTGGACCGGACAGACGAACACTGAAGCTTTCTTT. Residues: CASWTGQTNTEAFF.